This T cell receptor (beta chain) is from a study of blood T cell repertoires in COVID-19. On the study more broadly: Samples taken during acute and convalescent COVID-19 were collected in the United States, Italy and Spain.

Recovery among Cohort 3 donors was established by two negative PCRs, clearance, or symptom resolution. V was pared by 7 bases and J by 0 bases, with 19 bases between. This CDR3 is 16 amino acids long. Germline V gene data show CDR1 as MNHEY and CDR2 as SVGEGT. Assay: immunoSEQ multiplex PCR; the TCRdb copy retains only in-frame clones and omits some. The top ten clones hold about 1.2% of a sample with roughly 200,000 clones, 85% to 90% of them seen once. The sample comprised PBMCs or T cells enriched from blood (not recorded which). The chain employs TRBV6-2 or TRBV6-3 and TRBJ2-7; D call uncertain. The receptor was derived from a man younger than 45 who had recovered from COVID-19. DNA of the CDR3: TGTGCCAGCACCCCTAGGAGAATATCTAGCTCCTACGAGCAGTACTTC. Translated, it gives CASTPRRISSSYEQYF.